The subject of this entry is one TCR beta chain. The antigen is unknown. The RNA input was roughly 0.5 to 1 ug, and it was reverse transcribed with random hexamers. Amplification of TCR beta CDR3 spanned 54 Vbeta and 13 Jbeta via immunoSEQ multiplex PCR. TCRdb reprocessed the immunoSEQ multiplex PCR reads with MiXCR, giving one entry per CDR3 protein. The sample has 120,000 to 150,000 distinct CDR3 sequences; about 94% are singletons. The CDR3 is 14 amino acids. V was shortened by 6 bases and J by 1 base, with 12 bases between the two germline ends. In germline, CDR1 is MNHEY, CDR2 SVGEGT. This sample was taken from a study of CD8 T cells in Susac syndrome. General observations from the study: That the number of individuals in its TCR sequencing and HLA analysis was relatively small was acknowledged by the study.

The authors sequenced TCR beta from blood CD8+ and CD4+ T cells. The source of this sequence is a human donor with Susac syndrome. J is TRBJ1-1 and V is TRBV6-2 or TRBV6-3; D call uncertain. Input material: CD4+ T cells from PBMCs. The CDR3 is CASRRHVGNTEAFF. The CDR3 nucleotides read TGTGCCAGCAGAAGGCACGTTGGGAACACTGAAGCTTTCTTT.